This T cell receptor (beta chain) is drawn from a study of T cell responses to AZD1222 COVID-19 vaccine. Profiled with immunoSEQ multiplex PCR; TCRdb holds only in-frame clones, not every one. The profile shows roughly 60,000 clones, over 85% of them singletons. Trimming left V 4 bases short and J 8 bases short, with 11 bases between. This CDR3 is 12 amino acids long. Germline CDR1 reads WSHSY; CDR2 reads SAAADI. This chain links TRBV10-2 with TRBJ1-2, with D hard to call. The input for sequencing was peripheral blood, taken on day 0 of AZD1222 vaccination. The sequence came from an adult in good health. In DNA, the CDR3 is TGCGCCAGCAGTGGGAGGCCGGAGGGCTACACCTTC. Amino acids: CASSGRPEGYTF.